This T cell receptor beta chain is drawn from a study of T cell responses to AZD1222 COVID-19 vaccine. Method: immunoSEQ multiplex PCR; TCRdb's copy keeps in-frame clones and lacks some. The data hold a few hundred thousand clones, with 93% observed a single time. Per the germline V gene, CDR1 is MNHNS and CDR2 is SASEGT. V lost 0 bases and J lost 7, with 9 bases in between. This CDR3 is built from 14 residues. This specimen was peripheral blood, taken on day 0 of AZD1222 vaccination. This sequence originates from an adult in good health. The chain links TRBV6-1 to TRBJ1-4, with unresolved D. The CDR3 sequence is CASSEAIIAEKLFF. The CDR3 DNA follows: TGTGCCAGCAGTGAAGCCATCATCGCTGAAAAACTGTTTTTT.